Shown below are 2 T cell receptor beta chains from a single sample sequenced in a study of cytomegalovirus exposure and HLA in healthy donors. The primer mix had 60 Vbeta and 13 Jbeta primers. Sequenced by immunoSEQ multiplex PCR; TCRdb stores in-frame clones only, minus some. The table records about 120,000 clones, 80% to 85% of them present only once. Sequenced input: PBMCs. The receptor source for this set is a man younger than 45 in good health and CMV-seronegative.

J is TRBJ1-1 and V is TRBV6-1; D is unclear. Germline lookup yields CDR1 MNHNS and CDR2 SASEGT. The CDR3 runs to 14 residues. V was shortened by 2 bases and J by 0 bases, with 7 bases between the two germline ends. The CDR3 sequence: CASSENGMNTEAFF. Written as DNA, the CDR3 is TGTGCCAGCAGTGAAAACGGGATGAACACTGAAGCTTTCTTT.

This sequence joins TRBV5-4 and TRBJ1-2; 8 nucleotides line up with TRBD1. The germline V gene encodes CDR1 SGHNT and CDR2 YYREEE (reference sequence). V lost 4 bases and J lost 6; bases outside the gene matches: 2. This CDR3 contains 12 residues. The CDR3 DNA follows: TGTGCCAGCAGCCCGGACAGGGATGGCTACACCTTC. As protein: CASSPDRDGYTF.